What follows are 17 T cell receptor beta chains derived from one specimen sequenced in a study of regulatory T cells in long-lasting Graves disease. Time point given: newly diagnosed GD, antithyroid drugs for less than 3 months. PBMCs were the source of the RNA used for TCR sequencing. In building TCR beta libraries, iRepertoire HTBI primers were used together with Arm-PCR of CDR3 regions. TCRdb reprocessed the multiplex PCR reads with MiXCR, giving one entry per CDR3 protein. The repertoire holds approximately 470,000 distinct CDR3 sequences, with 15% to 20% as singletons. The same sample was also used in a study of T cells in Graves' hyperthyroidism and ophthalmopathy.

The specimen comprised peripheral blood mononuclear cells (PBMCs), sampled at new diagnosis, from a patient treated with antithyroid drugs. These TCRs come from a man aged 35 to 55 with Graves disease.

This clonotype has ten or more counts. The CDR3 loop is CASMRELDPGREQYF. Written as DNA, the CDR3 is TGCGCCAGCATGCGGGAGTTAGACCCGGGGCGTGAGCAGTACTTC. The chain uses TRBV5-1 and TRBJ2-7; 7 bases are shared with TRBD2. This CDR3 contains 15 residues. The germline V gene has CDR1 SGHRS and CDR2 YFSETQ. Trimming at V came to 6 bases and at J to 7 bases, leaving 16 bases not matched to a gene.

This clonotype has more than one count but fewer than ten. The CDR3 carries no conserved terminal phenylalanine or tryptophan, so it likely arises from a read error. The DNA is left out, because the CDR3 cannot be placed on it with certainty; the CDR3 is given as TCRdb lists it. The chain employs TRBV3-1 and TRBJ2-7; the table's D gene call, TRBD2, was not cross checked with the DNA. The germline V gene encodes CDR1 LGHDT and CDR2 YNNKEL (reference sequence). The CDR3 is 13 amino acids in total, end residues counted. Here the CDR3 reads CASSPERGSGMNL.

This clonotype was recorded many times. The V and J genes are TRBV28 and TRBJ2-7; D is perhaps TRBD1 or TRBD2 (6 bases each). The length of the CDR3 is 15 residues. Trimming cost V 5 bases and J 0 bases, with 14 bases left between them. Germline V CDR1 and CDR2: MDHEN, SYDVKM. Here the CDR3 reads CASSDPGGASYEQYF. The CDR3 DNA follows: TGTGCCAGCAGTGACCCCGGGGGCGCCTCCTACGAGCAGTACTTC.

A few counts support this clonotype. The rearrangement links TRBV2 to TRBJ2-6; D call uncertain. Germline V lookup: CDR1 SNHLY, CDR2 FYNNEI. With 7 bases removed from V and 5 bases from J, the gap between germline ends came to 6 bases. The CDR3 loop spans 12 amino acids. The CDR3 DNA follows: TGTGCCAGCATGGGATGGGCCAACGTCCTGACTTTC. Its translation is CASMGWANVLTF.

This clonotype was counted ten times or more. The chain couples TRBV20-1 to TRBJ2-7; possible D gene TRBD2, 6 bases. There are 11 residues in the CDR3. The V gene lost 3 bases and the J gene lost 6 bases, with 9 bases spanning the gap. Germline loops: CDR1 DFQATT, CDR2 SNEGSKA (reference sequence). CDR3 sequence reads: CSASGSGEQYF. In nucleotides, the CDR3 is TGCAGTGCTAGCGGGAGTGGCGAGCAGTACTTC.

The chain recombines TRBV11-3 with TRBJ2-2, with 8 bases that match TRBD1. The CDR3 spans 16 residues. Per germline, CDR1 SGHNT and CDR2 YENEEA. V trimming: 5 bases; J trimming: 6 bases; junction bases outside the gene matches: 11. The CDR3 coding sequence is TGTGCCAGCAGCCCAGAGGCCAGGGGGCAATCCGGGGAGCTGTTTTTT. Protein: CASSPEARGQSGELFF.

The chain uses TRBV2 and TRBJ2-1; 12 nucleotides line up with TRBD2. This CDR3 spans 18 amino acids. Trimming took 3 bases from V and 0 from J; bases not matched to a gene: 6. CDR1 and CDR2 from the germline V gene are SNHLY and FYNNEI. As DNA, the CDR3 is TGTGCCAGCAGTGATCACCTAGCGGGAGGGAGCTCCTACAATGAGCAGTTCTTC. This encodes CASSDHLAGGSSYNEQFF.

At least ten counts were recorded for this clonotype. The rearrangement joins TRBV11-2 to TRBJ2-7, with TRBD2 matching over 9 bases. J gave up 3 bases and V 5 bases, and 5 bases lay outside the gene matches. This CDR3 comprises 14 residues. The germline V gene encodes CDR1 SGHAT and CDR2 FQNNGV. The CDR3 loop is CASSLRLADYEQYF. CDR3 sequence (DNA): TGTGCCAGCAGCCTGAGACTAGCGGACTACGAGCAGTACTTC.

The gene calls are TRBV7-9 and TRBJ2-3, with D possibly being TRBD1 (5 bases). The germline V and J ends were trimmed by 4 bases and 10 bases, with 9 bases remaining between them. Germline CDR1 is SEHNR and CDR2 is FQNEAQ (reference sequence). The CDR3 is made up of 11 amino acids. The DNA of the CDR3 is TGTGCCAGCAGCTCAGCAGGGTCGCAGTATTTT. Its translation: CASSSAGSQYF.

CDR3 bases: TGTGCCAGCAGTCCGGGACACATAAACACCGGGGAGCTGTTTTTT. Protein: CASSPGHINTGELFF. The chain joins TRBV5-6 to TRBJ2-2; TRBD1 might be the D (6 bases). Germline V CDR1 and CDR2: SGHDT, YYEEEE. The CDR3 runs 15 residues. The ends were cut back, 5 bases at V and 2 bases at J, with 13 bases in the middle.

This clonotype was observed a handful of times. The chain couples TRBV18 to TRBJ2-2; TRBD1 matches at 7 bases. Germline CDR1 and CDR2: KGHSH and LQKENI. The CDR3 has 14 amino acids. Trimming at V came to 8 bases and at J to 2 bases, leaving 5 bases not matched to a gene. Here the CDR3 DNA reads TGTGCCAGCCGAGAGGGGGCCAACACCGGGGAGCTGTTTTTT. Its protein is CASREGANTGELFF.

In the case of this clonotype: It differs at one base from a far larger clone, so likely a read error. The CDR3: CASSRRPPGTGSYEQFF. The CDR3 DNA sequence: TGTGCCAGCAGCCGAAGACCTCCCGGGACAGGCTCCTACGAGCAGTTCTTC. This sequence joins TRBV2 and TRBJ2-1, with 8 bases matching TRBD1. Per the germline V gene, CDR1 is SNHLY and CDR2 is FYNNEI. The CDR3 sequence is 17 residues long. V lost 6 bases to trimming and J lost 10 bases; unmatched junction nucleotides: 20.

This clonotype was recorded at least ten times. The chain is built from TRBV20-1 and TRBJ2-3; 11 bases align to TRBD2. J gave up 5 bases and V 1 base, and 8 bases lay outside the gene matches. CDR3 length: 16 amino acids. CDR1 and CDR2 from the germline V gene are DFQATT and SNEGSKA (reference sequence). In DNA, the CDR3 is TGCAGTGCTAGAGCCAAACTAGCGGGAGCCCTAGATACGCAGTATTTT. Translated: CSARAKLAGALDTQYF.

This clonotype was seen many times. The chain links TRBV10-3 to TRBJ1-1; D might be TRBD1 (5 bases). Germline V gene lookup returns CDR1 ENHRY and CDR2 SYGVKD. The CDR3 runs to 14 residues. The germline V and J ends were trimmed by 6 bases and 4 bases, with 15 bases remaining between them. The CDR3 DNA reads TGTGCCATCAGGACCCCGGGGCCCGGCACTGAAGCTTTCTTT. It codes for CAIRTPGPGTEAFF.

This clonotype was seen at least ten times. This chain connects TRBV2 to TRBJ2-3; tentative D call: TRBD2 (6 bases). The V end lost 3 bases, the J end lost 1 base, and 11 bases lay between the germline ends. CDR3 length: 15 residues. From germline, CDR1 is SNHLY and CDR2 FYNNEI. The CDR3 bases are TGTGCCAGCAGTGAGGAGGGGTTTGGCACAGATACGCAGTATTTT. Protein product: CASSEEGFGTDTQYF. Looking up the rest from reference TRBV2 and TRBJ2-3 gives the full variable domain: EPEVTQTPSHQVTQMGQEVILRCVPISNHLYFYWYRQILGQKVEFLVSFYNNEISEKSEIFDDQFSVERPDGSNFTLKIRSTKLEDSAMYFCASSEEGFGTDTQYFGPGTRLTVL.

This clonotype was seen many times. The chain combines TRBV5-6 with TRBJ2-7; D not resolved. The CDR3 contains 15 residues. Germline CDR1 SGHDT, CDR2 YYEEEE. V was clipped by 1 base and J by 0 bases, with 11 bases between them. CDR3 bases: TGTGCCAGCAGCTTGAAATCGCTCCTCTCCTACGAGCAGTACTTC. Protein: CASSLKSLLSYEQYF.

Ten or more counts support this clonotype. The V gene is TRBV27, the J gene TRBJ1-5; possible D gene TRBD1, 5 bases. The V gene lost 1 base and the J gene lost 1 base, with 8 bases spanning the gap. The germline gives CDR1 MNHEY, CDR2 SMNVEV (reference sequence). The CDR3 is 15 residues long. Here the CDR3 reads CASSLFGGSNQPQHF. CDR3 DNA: TGTGCCAGCAGTTTATTCGGGGGAAGCAATCAGCCCCAGCATTTT.